This TCR beta chain was captured in a study of early T cells in non-severe SARS-CoV-2 infection (dated by TCRdb to the early 2020s). Study-wide context: Because TCR sequencing relied on bulk RNA taken from unsorted whole blood, pairing of alpha and beta chains was not possible.

Study-level results and caveats: VDJdb matching was skewed toward anti-spike CD8 responses and likely underestimated virus-specific expansions, missing private and CD4 specificities.

This was a case-control study nested in a cohort of healthcare workers in London, UK, who had nasopharyngeal swab PCR tests and blood samples taken every week. Between 23 and 31 March 2020, the week of the UK lockdown, healthcare workers were enrolled and then followed up weekly for as long as 16 weeks. Libraries were prepared through 5' RACE. Sequencing took place on a NextSeq 500. To correct for sequencing error and PCR bias, the TCR library protocol tagged individual cDNA molecules with unique molecular identifiers. TCR alpha and beta chains were both sequenced, and the abundances of alpha and beta sequences in each sample were closely correlated with each other. The paper's processing steps were these. Decombinator V4 was used to annotate the V gene, J gene and CDR3 of the TCR sequences. TCRs were defined as expanded if a significant change between any two time points was detected under a Poisson model with p below 0.0001. TCR abundances were normalised to the total number of TCRs sequenced in each sample and reported as counts per million. TRAV1-2 paired with TRAJ12, TRAJ20 or TRAJ33 defined MAIT TCRs, while TRAV10 paired with TRAJ18 defined iNKT TCRs. VDJdb, accessed 1 November 2021, was searched for CMV, EBV and SARS-CoV-2 annotated TCRs, with TCRs annotated for multiple antigens excluded. Using fastp at Q25 and MiXCR, TCRdb reprocessed the public reads and kept productive beta chains. All rows with the same CDR3 protein become a single entry with the most common DNA and genes. What appears here as the V and J calls and clone size reflects TCRdb's work, not the paper's. In all, the sample holds approximately 35,000 distinct CDR3 sequences, and approximately 6.2% of those were seen once. 5% to 5.5% of the sample lies in the top ten.

From its cysteine to its valine, the CDR3 spans 16 amino acids. The sequence is cut down to CDR3 DNA, 48 bases in frame from base 1. The germline V gene supplies CDR1 SQVTM and CDR2 ANQGSEA. The junction shows trimming of 3 bases on V and 0 bases on J, and the gene matches do not reach 11 bases of it. This clonotype was seen many times. This clone's antigen is unknown. There are no base qualities to consult, and no much larger clone falls within one base. The rearranged segments are TRBV29-1 and TRBJ2-7; 7 nucleotides in the junction match TRBD1. The specimen sequenced was whole blood. The TCR sequence derives from an adult who was a healthcare worker with PCR-confirmed SARS-CoV-2 infection or an uninfected control (not recorded which). The nucleotide sequence reads as follows: TGCAGCGTTGAGATGTTGAGGACAGGTCGCTCCTACGAGCAGTACGTC. Its protein reads: CSVEMLRTGRSYEQYV.